This T cell receptor beta chain was captured in a study of blood T cell repertoires in COVID-19. Data came from immunoSEQ multiplex PCR; TCRdb stores just in-frame clones and leaves some out. The table records about 220,000 clones, approximately 84% of them present only once. Germline lookup yields CDR1 SGHVS and CDR2 FNYEAQ. J gave up 4 bases and V 5 bases, and 7 bases lay outside the gene matches. The CDR3 is made up of 17 amino acids. The sequenced material came from peripheral blood. The chain employs TRBV7-6 and TRBJ2-1; 14 positions agree with TRBD2. The receptor was derived from a woman in her 30s who had recovered from COVID-19. The CDR3 bases are TGTGCCAGCAGCCTAAGACTAGCGGGGGGGCTGTACAATGAGCAGTTCTTC. Its translation is CASSLRLAGGLYNEQFF.